The 22 T cell receptor beta chains reported below all come from one sample, sequenced in a study of blood T cell repertoires in COVID-19. TCRdb's copy holds only in-frame clones and misses some; the assay was immunoSEQ multiplex PCR. The sample shows over 55,000 clones, roughly 80% of them seen only once. Source material: PBMCs or T cells enriched from blood (not recorded which). Receptors were obtained from a woman aged 40 to 50 with acute COVID-19.

CDR3 DNA sequence: TGTGCCAGCAGCTTACTAGGGGACAGTCCTGGAAACACCATATATTTT. Translation: CASSLLGDSPGNTIYF. This sequence joins TRBV7-6 and TRBJ1-3, with TRBD1 matching 7 bases. Germline V gives CDR1 SGHVS, CDR2 FNYEAQ. The V and J ends lost 2 bases and 2 bases, in that order; junction bases with no gene match: 6. The CDR3 is 16 residues long.

This chain links TRBV9 with TRBJ1-2, with D unclear. From germline, CDR1 is SGDLS and CDR2 YYNGEE. The CDR3 runs to 14 residues. Between the trimmed V and J ends, which lost 0 bases and 8 bases, there was a span of 14 bases. The CDR3 sequence: CASSVVAAGGGYTF. CDR3 nucleotides: TGTGCCAGCAGCGTAGTAGCCGCTGGCGGGGGCTACACCTTC.

The rearrangement links TRBV5-1 to TRBJ2-1; tentatively, D is TRBD2 (5 bases). The CDR3 has 14 amino acids. Germline CDR1 and CDR2: SGHRS and YFSETQ. Trimming shortened V by 3 bases and J by 8 bases, and 15 bases separated the two germline ends. The CDR3 spells CASSSGGLNDEQFF. In nucleotides, the CDR3 is TGCGCCAGCAGCTCCGGAGGACTCAATGATGAGCAGTTCTTC.

The chain couples TRBV19 to TRBJ1-5; D uncertain. The germline gives CDR1 LNHDA, CDR2 SQIVND (reference sequence). This CDR3 region has 14 residues. Trimming pared 1 base from V and 6 bases from J, leaving 10 bases between. CDR3 in DNA: TGTGCCAGTAGTATAGTGAGTATTGCTCAGCCCCAGCATTTT. This codes for CASSIVSIAQPQHF.

The V and J genes are TRBV19 and TRBJ1-2; 7 positions agree with TRBD1. Germline V gives CDR1 LNHDA, CDR2 SQIVND (reference sequence). This CDR3 comprises 13 residues. V shed 6 bases, J shed 4 bases, and the junction held 5 bases outside the gene matches. As DNA, the CDR3 is TGTGCCAGTAGGGTACAGGGGACCTATGGCTACACCTTC. Translated, it gives CASRVQGTYGYTF.

This clone came up once. J is TRBJ1-2 and V is TRBV6-1, with 9 bases matching TRBD1. The junction had 9 bases not matched to a gene; V was cut back by 3 bases and J by 7 bases. The germline V gene has CDR1 MNHNS and CDR2 SASEGT. The CDR3 sequence is 15 residues long. This CDR3 reads CASSEWDRAVVGYTF. The CDR3, as DNA: TGTGCCAGCAGTGAGTGGGACAGGGCCGTCGTTGGCTACACCTTC.

The V call is TRBV5-1, the J call TRBJ2-7, with 7 nucleotides matching TRBD1. Trimming took 0 bases from V and 4 from J; bases not matched to a gene: 1. The CDR3 runs 13 residues. Per the germline V gene, CDR1 is SGHRS and CDR2 is YFSETQ. CDR3 amino acids: CASSLETGYEQYV. In DNA form, the CDR3 reads TGCGCCAGCAGCTTGGAGACAGGGTACGAGCAGTACGTC.

This rearrangement joins TRBV23-1 to TRBJ2-7; TRBD1 aligns across 8 bases. TRBV23-1 is placed among ORFs of uncertain function. J gave up 3 bases and V 4 bases, and 11 bases lay outside the gene matches. The CDR3 is made up of 16 amino acids. The CDR3 loop is CASSPPRTGLYYEQYV. The DNA for the CDR3 is TGCGCCAGCAGTCCCCCCCGGACAGGGCTTTACTACGAGCAGTACGTC.

The rearrangement joins TRBV28 to TRBJ1-3, with D maybe TRBD1 (6 bases). The CDR3 is 13 amino acids. Trimming left V 8 bases short and J 2 bases short, with 10 bases between. CDR1 is MDHEN, CDR2 SYDVKM, per germline. CDR3 sequence: CASYRVAGNTIYF. In DNA, the CDR3 is TGTGCCAGCTACAGGGTGGCTGGAAACACCATATATTTT.

V and J are TRBV7-9 and TRBJ1-1; no clear D gene. Germline V lookup: CDR1 SEHNR, CDR2 FQNEAQ (reference sequence). With 3 bases removed from V and 10 bases from J, the gap between germline ends came to 12 bases. The CDR3 is 12 amino acids. The CDR3 DNA is TGTGCCAGCAGCTTTCCCGGCAGGCCAGCTTTCTTT. Encoded protein: CASSFPGRPAFF.

In this sample, this clone turned up a few times. The genes are TRBV18 and TRBJ1-5; perhaps TRBD1 as D (6 bases). Trimming took off 5 bases at V and 6 bases at J, with 11 bases between the two ends. This CDR3 has 13 amino acids. CDR1 is KGHSH and CDR2 is LQKENI in the germline V gene. The CDR3 coding sequence is TGTGCCAGCTCAATCCTAGGGGGTCAGCCCCAGCATTTT. Residues: CASSILGGQPQHF.

The chain uses TRBV19 and TRBJ1-2, with TRBD1 matching 7 bases. The germline V gene encodes CDR1 LNHDA and CDR2 SQIVND (reference sequence). The CDR3 loop spans 17 amino acids. The V segment lost 4 bases and the J segment 1 base; nucleotides outside the gene matches: 12. CDR3 sequence (DNA): TGTGCCAGTAGTACCGGACAGGCTCAATATCTTAACTATGGCTACACCTTC. Translation: CASSTGQAQYLNYGYTF.

V usage is TRBV7-9 and J usage is TRBJ1-2; 8 nucleotides line up with TRBD1. Trimming at V came to 1 base and at J to 4 bases, leaving 2 bases not matched to a gene. The CDR3 length is 14 residues. CDR1 is SEHNR and CDR2 is FQNEAQ in the germline V gene (reference sequence). The CDR3 DNA reads as TGTGCCAGCAGCTTAGTTGACAGGGGCTATGGCTACACCTTC. Translation: CASSLVDRGYGYTF.

V usage is TRBV3-1 (or the pseudogene TRBV3-2) and J usage is TRBJ2-1, with 7 bases matching TRBD2. Losses at the gene ends were 1 base for V and 6 bases for J; bases not matched to a gene: 12. CDR1 is LGHDT and CDR2 is YNNKEL in the germline V gene (reference sequence). The CDR3 totals 17 residues. CDR3 protein: CASSQAANREGRNEQFF. CDR3 nucleotide sequence: TGTGCCAGCAGCCAAGCGGCCAATAGGGAGGGGCGCAATGAGCAGTTCTTC.

This chain links TRBV4-1 with TRBJ2-3, with D maybe TRBD2 (6 bases). The CDR3 is 15 amino acids. Between the trimmed V and J ends, which lost 1 base and 5 bases, there was a span of 13 bases. Germline CDR1 MGHRA, CDR2 YSYEKL. CDR3 region: CASSQASLAGDTQYF. The CDR3 DNA sequence: TGCGCCAGCAGCCAAGCGTCACTAGCTGGAGATACGCAGTATTTT.

The CDR3 DNA reads as TGTGCCAGCAGCTCGGGACAGGTTAGCTCCTACGAGCAGTACTTC. This translates into CASSSGQVSSYEQYF. V usage is TRBV5-8 and J usage is TRBJ2-7; TRBD1 matches 8 bases. Germline V gives CDR1 SGHTS, CDR2 YDEGEE. The V and J ends lost 3 bases and 0 bases, in that order; junction bases with no gene match: 5. This CDR3 has 15 residues.

The chain couples TRBV7-9 to TRBJ2-7; 13 nucleotides align to TRBD2. This CDR3 has 18 amino acids. The trim removed 3 bases at V and 0 bases at J, leaving 8 bases unmatched. CDR1 and CDR2 (germline): SEHNR, FQNEAQ (reference sequence). CDR3 sequence (DNA): TGTGCCAGCAGCTTCCCCATTGGACTAGCGGGGGACTCCTACGAGCAGTACTTC. Translation gives CASSFPIGLAGDSYEQYF.

V usage is TRBV19 and J usage is TRBJ2-1; tentative D call: TRBD1 (6 bases). Trimming removed 5 bases from V and 0 bases from J, with 11 bases in between. Germline CDR1 is LNHDA and CDR2 is SQIVND (reference sequence). The length of the CDR3 is 15 residues. The CDR3: CASSQDRSSYNEQFF. CDR3 coding DNA: TGTGCCAGTAGTCAGGACAGAAGCTCCTACAATGAGCAGTTCTTC. The full variable domain, in which reference TRBV19 and TRBJ2-1 provide the parts outside the CDR3, is DGGITQSPKYLFRKEGQNVTLSCEQNLNHDAMYWYRQDPGQGLRLIYYSQIVNDFQKGDIAEGYSVSREKKESFPLTVTSAQKNPTAFYLCASSQDRSSYNEQFFGPGTRLTVL.

The chain has TRBV11-3 and TRBJ2-2, with TRBD1 matching over 8 bases. CDR1 is SGHNT, CDR2 YENEEA, per germline. This CDR3 has 15 residues. V lost 5 bases to trimming and J lost 3 bases; unmatched junction nucleotides: 5. The CDR3 region is CASSRGQVDTGELFF. CDR3 nucleotides: TGTGCCAGCAGCCGGGGACAGGTTGACACCGGGGAGCTGTTTTTT.

The chain carries TRBV19 and TRBJ2-7; TRBD2 might be the D (6 bases). CDR3 length: 13 amino acids. Germline V gives CDR1 LNHDA, CDR2 SQIVND (reference sequence). CDR3 residues: CVTAPGVRYEQYV. In DNA, the CDR3 is TGTGTCACAGCCCCGGGGGTGAGGTACGAGCAGTACGTC.

This clone occurred a few times. The chain links TRBV11-2 to TRBJ1-1; D is unresolved. This CDR3 comprises 15 residues. From germline, CDR1 is SGHAT and CDR2 FQNNGV. V dropped 5 bases and J dropped 0 bases, with 13 bases sitting between them. This CDR3 reads CASSLHRAMNTEAFF. As DNA, the CDR3 is TGTGCCAGCAGCCTCCACAGAGCTATGAACACTGAAGCTTTCTTT.

The rearrangement joins TRBV7-9 to TRBJ1-2; 7 nucleotides match TRBD1. The germline CDR1 and CDR2 sequences are SEHNR and FQNEAQ (reference sequence). The CDR3 consists of 13 residues. After removal of 6 bases from V and 8 bases from J, the junction contained 9 bases not matched to a gene. The CDR3 spells CASRPDREDGYTF. DNA of the CDR3: TGTGCCAGCAGACCTGACAGGGAGGACGGCTACACCTTC.